This T cell receptor beta chain was recovered during a study of prognosis after radiotherapy for stage I lung cancer. TCR beta CDR3 amplification from genomic DNA was performed by two-round multiplex PCR. The first round of PCR was done with primers that matched each TRBV and TRBJ gene. A single record per CDR3 protein comes from TCRdb applying MiXCR to the multiplex PCR reads. The table lists almost 40,000 distinct CDR3 sequences, around a quarter of them singletons. Study-wide points: Patients given stereotactic body radiation therapy showed fewer unique TCR clones afterward, median 10,088 versus 6,861.

This clonotype was observed many times. As yet, its antigen is unknown. Trimming left V 6 bases short and J 8 bases short, with 10 bases between. CDR3 length equals 12 residues. Sequencing was performed on PBMCs, taken before or after stereotactic body radiation therapy (not recorded which). The gene calls are TRBV12-3 or TRBV12-4 and TRBJ2-2; no reliable D call. The receptor was isolated from a donor aged 50 or older with non-small cell lung cancer. CDR3 coding DNA: TGTGCCAGCAGCACTGGATCGGGGGAGCTGTTTTTT. Amino acids: CASSTGSGELFF.